This is a list of T cell receptor beta chains from one sample in a study of cytomegalovirus exposure and HLA in healthy donors. Sequenced by immunoSEQ multiplex PCR; TCRdb stores in-frame clones only, minus some. The profile shows some 200,000 clones, about 88% of them singletons. Sequencing was performed on PBMCs. These receptors were collected from a girl under three years old in good health and CMV-seronegative. CDR3s include the opening cysteine and the closing phenylalanine or tryptophan. The D gene is left open where the match is weak. Rows give clone size only sometimes, using once, few, many, or a class for an expanded clone.

clone_size: -; d_call: TRBD1; j_call: TRBJ2-3; v_call: TRBV5-4; cdr3_aa: CASSVDRGGDTQYF; cdr3_nt: TGTGCCAGCAGCGTGGACAGGGGTGGAGATACGCAGTATTTT
clone_size: -; d_call: TRBD2; j_call: TRBJ2-3; v_call: TRBV7-9; cdr3_aa: CASSLSLAGSTDTQYF; cdr3_nt: TGTGCCAGCAGCTTATCCCTAGCGGGGAGCACAGATACGCAGTATTTT
clone_size: once; d_call: -; j_call: TRBJ2-5; v_call: TRBV5-1; cdr3_aa: CASGRNQETQYF; cdr3_nt: TGCGCCAGCGGCAGAAATCAAGAGACCCAGTACTTC
clone_size: -; d_call: -; j_call: TRBJ2-2; v_call: TRBV11-1; cdr3_aa: CASSWDLYTGELFF; cdr3_nt: TGTGCCAGCAGCTGGGACTTATACACCGGGGAGCTGTTTTTT
clone_size: -; d_call: -; j_call: TRBJ1-5; v_call: TRBV4-1; cdr3_aa: CASSQDTGFSNQPQHF; cdr3_nt: TGCGCCAGCAGCCAAGATACAGGATTCAGCAATCAGCCCCAGCATTTT
clone_size: -; d_call: -; j_call: TRBJ2-2; v_call: TRBV10-3; cdr3_aa: CAITRAVGTGELFF; cdr3_nt: TGTGCCATCACCCGTGCGGTGGGCACCGGGGAGCTGTTTTTT
clone_size: -; d_call: -; j_call: TRBJ2-3; v_call: TRBV7-6; cdr3_aa: CASSLAGQLDAQYF; cdr3_nt: TGTGCCAGCAGCTTAGCGGGACAACTAGATGCGCAGTATTTT
clone_size: -; d_call: TRBD1; j_call: TRBJ1-1; v_call: TRBV6-1; cdr3_aa: CASSERTGGVSEAFF; cdr3_nt: TGTGCCAGCAGTGAAAGGACAGGCGGTGTATCTGAAGCTTTCTTT
clone_size: once; d_call: -; j_call: TRBJ2-3; v_call: TRBV5-1; cdr3_aa: CASSFGQGVGTDTQYF; cdr3_nt: TGCGCCAGCAGCTTTGGTCAGGGCGTCGGCACAGATACGCAGTATTTT
clone_size: -; d_call: TRBD2; j_call: TRBJ2-7; v_call: TRBV10-3; cdr3_aa: CAISPGLASYEQYF; cdr3_nt: TGTGCCATCAGCCCGGGACTAGCTTCCTACGAGCAGTACTTC
clone_size: few; d_call: -; j_call: TRBJ2-3; v_call: TRBV7-8; cdr3_aa: CATLSGQADTQYF; cdr3_nt: TGTGCCACCCTTAGCGGCCAGGCAGATACGCAGTATTTT
clone_size: -; d_call: TRBD1; j_call: TRBJ2-3; v_call: TRBV29-1; cdr3_aa: CSVADREMYTQYF; cdr3_nt: TGCAGCGTTGCGGACAGGGAAATGTATACGCAGTATTTT
clone_size: few; d_call: -; j_call: TRBJ1-3; v_call: TRBV2; cdr3_aa: CASSDSAAGNTIYF; cdr3_nt: TGTGCCAGCAGCGACAGTGCGGCCGGAAACACCATATATTTT
clone_size: -; d_call: TRBD2; j_call: TRBJ2-1; v_call: TRBV11-3; cdr3_aa: CASSLSGGYNEQFF; cdr3_nt: TGTGCCAGCAGCTTAAGCGGGGGTTACAATGAGCAGTTCTTC
clone_size: -; d_call: TRBD2; j_call: TRBJ2-4; v_call: TRBV2; cdr3_aa: CASSEDTSGGGNIQYF; cdr3_nt: TGTGCCAGCAGTGAAGATACTAGCGGGGGGGGAAACATTCAGTACTTC
clone_size: -; d_call: TRBD2; j_call: TRBJ2-3; v_call: TRBV5-1; cdr3_aa: CASSPVRGATDTQYF; cdr3_nt: TGCGCCAGCAGCCCGGTGCGGGGGGCCACAGATACGCAGTATTTT
clone_size: -; d_call: TRBD1; j_call: TRBJ1-3; v_call: TRBV7-9; cdr3_aa: CASSLDRNTIYF; cdr3_nt: TGTGCCAGCAGCCTGGACAGGAACACCATATATTTT
clone_size: -; d_call: -; j_call: TRBJ1-1; v_call: TRBV6-6; cdr3_aa: CASSRPYTMNTEAFF; cdr3_nt: TGTGCCAGCAGTCGCCCGTACACCATGAACACTGAAGCTTTCTTT
clone_size: few; d_call: TRBD2; j_call: TRBJ2-7; v_call: TRBV15; cdr3_aa: CATSRDPLAASYEQYF; cdr3_nt: TGTGCCACCAGCAGAGATCCACTAGCGGCATCCTACGAGCAGTACTTC
clone_size: -; d_call: TRBD2; j_call: TRBJ2-7; v_call: TRBV2; cdr3_aa: CASRTPGLAGGNEQYF; cdr3_nt: TGTGCCAGCCGAACCCCTGGACTAGCGGGAGGGAACGAGCAGTACTTC
clone_size: once; d_call: TRBD2; j_call: TRBJ2-2; v_call: TRBV9; cdr3_aa: CASSVRPDYVWTRMAGELFF; cdr3_nt: TGTGCCAGCAGCGTACGACCGGACTACGTCTGGACTAGGATGGCCGGGGAGCTGTTTTTT
clone_size: -; d_call: TRBD1; j_call: TRBJ2-1; v_call: TRBV5-1; cdr3_aa: CASSSRDRGASGDNEQFF; cdr3_nt: TGCGCCAGCAGCTCGCGGGACAGGGGGGCTAGCGGTGACAATGAGCAGTTCTTC
clone_size: -; d_call: TRBD2; j_call: TRBJ2-7; v_call: TRBV25-1; cdr3_aa: CASSGAGGSYEQYF; cdr3_nt: TGTGCCAGCAGTGGGGCGGGAGGGTCCTACGAGCAGTACTTC
clone_size: -; d_call: TRBD1; j_call: TRBJ1-6; v_call: TRBV30; cdr3_aa: CAWTKVGTGYSPLHF; cdr3_nt: TGTGCCTGGACCAAGGTGGGGACAGGGTATTCACCCCTCCACTTT
clone_size: -; d_call: -; j_call: TRBJ1-3; v_call: TRBV2; cdr3_aa: CASSDEGTPGNTIYF; cdr3_nt: TGTGCCAGCAGTGATGAGGGAACTCCTGGAAACACCATATATTTT
clone_size: -; d_call: TRBD1; j_call: TRBJ1-2; v_call: TRBV4-1; cdr3_aa: CASSTRDSLYGYTF; cdr3_nt: TGCGCCAGCAGCACCCGGGACAGCCTCTATGGCTACACCTTC
clone_size: -; d_call: -; j_call: TRBJ1-1; v_call: TRBV27; cdr3_aa: CASSLGGFRRRNTEAFF; cdr3_nt: TGTGCCAGCAGTTTGGGGGGGTTCCGTCGGCGGAACACTGAAGCTTTCTTC
clone_size: -; d_call: TRBD2; j_call: TRBJ2-3; v_call: TRBV30; cdr3_aa: CAWMRGRSTDTQYF; cdr3_nt: TGTGCCTGGATGCGCGGGAGGAGCACAGATACGCAGTATTTT
clone_size: -; d_call: TRBD2; j_call: TRBJ2-3; v_call: TRBV4-3; cdr3_aa: CASSQDLAGGTDTQYF; cdr3_nt: TGCGCCAGCAGCCAAGACCTAGCGGGAGGGACAGATACGCAGTATTTT
clone_size: few; d_call: -; j_call: TRBJ1-2; v_call: TRBV6-5; cdr3_aa: CASSNRNYGYTF; cdr3_nt: TGTGCCAGCAGTAACAGGAACTATGGCTACACCTTC
clone_size: -; d_call: TRBD1; j_call: TRBJ1-1; v_call: TRBV2; cdr3_aa: CASSGDRLEAFF; cdr3_nt: TGTGCCAGCAGTGGGGACAGATTGGAGGCTTTCTTT
clone_size: -; d_call: -; j_call: TRBJ2-1; v_call: TRBV19; cdr3_aa: CASSTQHLAGKQFF; cdr3_nt: TGTGCCAGTAGTACCCAGCATCTCGCGGGGAAGCAGTTCTTC
clone_size: -; d_call: TRBD2; j_call: TRBJ2-5; v_call: TRBV5-1; cdr3_aa: CASSRRGGAVETQYF; cdr3_nt: TGCGCCAGCAGCAGGCGCGGGGGGGCCGTGGAGACCCAGTACTTC
clone_size: -; d_call: -; j_call: TRBJ2-2; v_call: TRBV5-1; cdr3_aa: CASSLRQDSGELFF; cdr3_nt: TGCGCCAGCAGCCTCCGACAGGATAGCGGGGAGCTGTTTTTT
clone_size: -; d_call: TRBD2; j_call: TRBJ2-7; v_call: TRBV4-2; cdr3_aa: CASSQGVAGGGYEQYF; cdr3_nt: TGTGCCAGCAGCCAGGGGGTAGCGGGTGGGGGCTACGAGCAGTACTTC
clone_size: -; d_call: -; j_call: TRBJ1-4; v_call: TRBV19; cdr3_aa: CASTRTGGPDNEKLFF; cdr3_nt: TGTGCCAGTACGAGGACGGGAGGGCCGGATAATGAAAAACTGTTTTTT
clone_size: -; d_call: TRBD2; j_call: TRBJ2-5; v_call: TRBV6-6; cdr3_aa: CASANSGGHQETQYF; cdr3_nt: TGTGCCAGCGCCAACAGCGGGGGCCACCAAGAGACCCAGTACTTC
clone_size: -; d_call: -; j_call: TRBJ1-4; v_call: TRBV19; cdr3_aa: CASTPGPGGEKLFF; cdr3_nt: TGTGCCAGTACCCCAGGGCCAGGCGGTGAAAAACTGTTTTTT
clone_size: once; d_call: TRBD2; j_call: TRBJ2-7; v_call: TRBV5-1; cdr3_aa: CASSPRGLAGGMTYEQYF; cdr3_nt: TGCGCCAGCAGCCCAAGGGGGCTAGCGGGAGGGATGACCTACGAGCAGTACTTC
clone_size: -; d_call: TRBD1; j_call: TRBJ1-6; v_call: TRBV2; cdr3_aa: CASSRTGPSSYNSPLHF; cdr3_nt: TGTGCCAGCAGTCGGACAGGACCGAGCTCCTATAATTCACCCCTCCACTTT
clone_size: once; d_call: TRBD1; j_call: TRBJ1-5; v_call: TRBV7-8; cdr3_aa: CASSPPDRVGRNQPQHF; cdr3_nt: TGTGCCAGCAGCCCCCCAGACAGGGTTGGACGAAATCAGCCCCAGCATTTT
clone_size: -; d_call: -; j_call: TRBJ1-1; v_call: TRBV28; cdr3_aa: CASSYRQSSNTEAFF; cdr3_nt: TGTGCCAGCAGTTATAGACAGAGCTCGAACACTGAAGCTTTCTTT
clone_size: -; d_call: TRBD2; j_call: TRBJ2-7; v_call: TRBV15; cdr3_aa: CATSGGGTSGRVRAQYF; cdr3_nt: TGTGCCACCAGCGGAGGGGGGACTAGCGGGAGGGTTAGGGCGCAGTACTTC
clone_size: -; d_call: TRBD1; j_call: TRBJ2-7; v_call: TRBV7-9; cdr3_aa: CASSYPTGNEQYF; cdr3_nt: TGTGCCAGCAGCTACCCGACAGGGAACGAGCAGTACTTC
clone_size: -; d_call: TRBD2; j_call: TRBJ2-3; v_call: TRBV27; cdr3_aa: CASSFEAGISTDTQYF; cdr3_nt: TGTGCCAGCAGTTTCGAAGCGGGGATCAGCACAGATACGCAGTATTTT
clone_size: -; d_call: -; j_call: TRBJ1-5; v_call: TRBV4-1; cdr3_aa: CASSPSLVPSNQPQHF; cdr3_nt: TGCGCCAGCAGCCCCTCCCTCGTCCCTAGCAATCAGCCCCAGCATTTT
clone_size: -; d_call: TRBD1; j_call: TRBJ1-5; v_call: TRBV4-1; cdr3_aa: CASSQEGRWGQRNQPQHF; cdr3_nt: TGCGCCAGCAGCCAAGAAGGTCGGTGGGGACAGAGAAATCAGCCCCAGCATTTT
clone_size: -; d_call: -; j_call: TRBJ1-1; v_call: TRBV6-5; cdr3_aa: CASSYLANTEAFF; cdr3_nt: TGTGCCAGCAGTTACTTGGCGAACACTGAAGCTTTCTTT
clone_size: once; d_call: -; j_call: TRBJ1-1; v_call: TRBV9; cdr3_aa: CASSSNMGQGRTEAFF; cdr3_nt: TGTGCCAGCAGCTCAAACATGGGGCAGGGTCGGACTGAAGCTTTCTTT
clone_size: -; d_call: TRBD2; j_call: TRBJ2-3; v_call: TRBV12-5; cdr3_aa: CASGHTSGGPDTQYF; cdr3_nt: TGTGCTAGTGGTCACACTAGCGGGGGGCCAGATACGCAGTATTTT
clone_size: -; d_call: TRBD1; j_call: TRBJ1-2; v_call: TRBV19; cdr3_aa: CASSGQGVHGYTF; cdr3_nt: TGTGCCAGTAGTGGACAGGGAGTACATGGCTACACCTTC
clone_size: -; d_call: -; j_call: TRBJ1-1; v_call: TRBV7-9; cdr3_aa: CSSSLSRGRPHTEAFF; cdr3_nt: TGTTCCAGCAGCTTATCTAGGGGCCGCCCCCACACTGAAGCTTTCTTT
clone_size: -; d_call: TRBD1; j_call: TRBJ2-7; v_call: TRBV7-9; cdr3_aa: CASSLGGQGYEQYF; cdr3_nt: TGTGCCAGCAGCTTAGGGGGACAGGGCTACGAGCAGTACTTC
clone_size: -; d_call: -; j_call: TRBJ1-1; v_call: TRBV30; cdr3_aa: CAWSTGLANTEAFF; cdr3_nt: TGTGCCTGGAGTACAGGGCTAGCAAACACTGAAGCTTTCTTT
clone_size: -; d_call: -; j_call: TRBJ2-5; v_call: TRBV28; cdr3_aa: CASRGFRGWQTQYF; cdr3_nt: TGTGCCAGCAGGGGTTTCCGGGGTTGGCAGACCCAGTACTTC
clone_size: -; d_call: TRBD1; j_call: TRBJ2-7; v_call: TRBV6-1; cdr3_aa: CASSGLDRAWVEQYF; cdr3_nt: TGTGCCAGCAGTGGACTGGACAGGGCGTGGGTCGAGCAGTACTTC
clone_size: -; d_call: -; j_call: TRBJ1-3; v_call: TRBV2; cdr3_aa: CASTGDTLLSGNTIYF; cdr3_nt: TGTGCCAGCACCGGGGACACTCTCCTCTCTGGAAACACCATATATTTT
clone_size: -; d_call: TRBD2; j_call: TRBJ2-7; v_call: TRBV7-8; cdr3_aa: CASSLIIYREDYEQYF; cdr3_nt: TGTGCCAGCAGCTTAATCATTTACCGGGAGGATTACGAGCAGTACTTC
clone_size: -; d_call: TRBD2; j_call: TRBJ2-1; v_call: TRBV9; cdr3_aa: CASSGSPGRGRDNEQFF; cdr3_nt: TGTGCCAGCAGCGGCTCCCCCGGGAGGGGCCGCGACAATGAGCAGTTCTTC